This T cell receptor (beta chain) was documented in a study of blood T cell repertoires in COVID-19. Across the study: There were acute and convalescent COVID-19 samples, and they came from the United States, Italy and Spain. From T cells, B-cell-depleted T cells, or PBMCs came the material, which was cDNA or gDNA.

J gave up 3 bases and V 5 bases, and 1 base lay outside the gene matches. The CDR3 totals 14 residues. Germline V gene data show CDR1 as SGDLS and CDR2 as YYNGEE. Original data processing: Estimation of nucleated cell counts relied on the amplification of reference gene primers. The assay was immunoSEQ multiplex PCR, and TCRdb's table has in-frame clones only and misses some. V, J and clone size are those of that table, while D and trimming were read from the DNA. The sample includes some 110,000 clones, roughly two thirds of them seen just once. This sequence originates from a human donor with acute or convalescent COVID-19. The donor label of this sample is uncertain. The sample taken for sequencing was peripheral blood. This sequence joins TRBV9 and TRBJ2-2, with 10 bases fitting TRBD1. CDR3 region: CASSGTGDTGELFF. The CDR3 DNA sequence: TGTGCCAGCAGTGGGACAGGGGACACCGGGGAGCTGTTTTTT.